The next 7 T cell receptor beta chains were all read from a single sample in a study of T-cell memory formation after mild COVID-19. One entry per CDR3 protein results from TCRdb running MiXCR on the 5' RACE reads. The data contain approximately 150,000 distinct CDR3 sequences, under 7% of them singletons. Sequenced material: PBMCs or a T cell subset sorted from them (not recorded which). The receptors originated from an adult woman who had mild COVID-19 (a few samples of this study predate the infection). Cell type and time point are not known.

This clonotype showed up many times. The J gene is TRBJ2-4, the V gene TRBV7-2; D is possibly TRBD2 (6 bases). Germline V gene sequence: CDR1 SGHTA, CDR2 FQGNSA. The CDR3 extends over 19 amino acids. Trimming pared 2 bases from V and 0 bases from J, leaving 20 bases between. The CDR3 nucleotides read TGTGCCAGCAGCTTACGGGATGGAACGGGAGCGTTAGCCAAAAACATTCAGTACTTC. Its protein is CASSLRDGTGALAKNIQYF.

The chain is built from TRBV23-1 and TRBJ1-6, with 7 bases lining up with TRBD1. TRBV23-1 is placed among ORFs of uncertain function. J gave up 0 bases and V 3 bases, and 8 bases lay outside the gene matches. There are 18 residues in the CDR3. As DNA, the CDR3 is TGCGCCAGCAGTCAGGGGGACAGCCCGAGCTCCTATAATTCACCCCTCCACTTT. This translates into CASSQGDSPSSYNSPLHF.

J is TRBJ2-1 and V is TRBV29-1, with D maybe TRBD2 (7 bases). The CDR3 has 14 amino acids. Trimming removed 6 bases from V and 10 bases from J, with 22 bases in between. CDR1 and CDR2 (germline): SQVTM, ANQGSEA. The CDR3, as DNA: TGCAGCGTCCGAAGGGGGACTACTAGTCGCGAGCAGTTCTTC. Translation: CSVRRGTTSREQFF.

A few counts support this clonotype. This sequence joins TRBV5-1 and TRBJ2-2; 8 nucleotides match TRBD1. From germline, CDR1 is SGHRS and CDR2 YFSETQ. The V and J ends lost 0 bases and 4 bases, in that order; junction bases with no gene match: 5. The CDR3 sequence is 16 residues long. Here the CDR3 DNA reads TGCGCCAGCAGCTTGGGAACAGGGGGTCCCACCGGGGAGCTGTTTTTT. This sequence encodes CASSLGTGGPTGELFF.

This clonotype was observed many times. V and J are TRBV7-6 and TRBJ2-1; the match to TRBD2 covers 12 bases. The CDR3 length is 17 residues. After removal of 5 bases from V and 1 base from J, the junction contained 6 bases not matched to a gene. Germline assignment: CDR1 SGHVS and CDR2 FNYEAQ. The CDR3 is CASSPKGLAGSYNEQFF. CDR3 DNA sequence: TGTGCCAGCAGCCCAAAAGGACTAGCGGGATCCTACAATGAGCAGTTCTTC. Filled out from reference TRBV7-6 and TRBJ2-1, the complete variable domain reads GAGVSQSPRYKVTKRGQDVALRCDPISGHVSLYWYRQALGQGPEFLTYFNYEAQQDKSGLPNDRFSAERPEGSISTLTIQRTEQRDSAMYRCASSPKGLAGSYNEQFFGPGTRLTVL.

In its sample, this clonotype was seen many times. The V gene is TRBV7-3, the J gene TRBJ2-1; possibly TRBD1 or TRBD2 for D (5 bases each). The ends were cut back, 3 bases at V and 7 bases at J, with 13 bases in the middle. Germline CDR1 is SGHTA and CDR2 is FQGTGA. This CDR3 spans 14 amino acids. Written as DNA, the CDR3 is TGTGCCAGCAGCTTGGCTGGGACGGAAAATGAGCAGTTCTTC. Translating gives CASSLAGTENEQFF.

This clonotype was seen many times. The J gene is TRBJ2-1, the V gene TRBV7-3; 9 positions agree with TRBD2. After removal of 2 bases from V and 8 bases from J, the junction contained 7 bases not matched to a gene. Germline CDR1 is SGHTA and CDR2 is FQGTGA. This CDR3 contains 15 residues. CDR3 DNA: TGTGCCAGCAGCTTAGGGGGCGGGAGGGGCCATGAGCAGTTCTTC. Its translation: CASSLGGGRGHEQFF.